This T cell receptor beta chain was sequenced for a study of cytomegalovirus exposure and HLA in healthy donors (dated by TCRdb to between 2016 and 2019). Background on the whole study: In an earlier analysis of 587 of the donors, 250 to 300 Gb of sequence data and 117 million unique TCR beta sequences from about 190 million T cells were reported. Rather than using new phenotypic data, the later analysis identified candidate immune exposures from TCR beta sequences and from how often those sequences occurred across donors. The number of donors typed differed by locus, with about 629-640 for A, B, C, DRB1 and DQB1, roughly 520 for DQA1, 600 to 610 for DPA1, and around 430 for DPB1. The study was designed to test whether signatures of past pathogen exposure could be identified by cataloging public T cell receptors. The genetic ancestry cluster associated with self-reported Caucasian donors included 81% of the roughly 400 genotyped donors. A later analysis re-analyzed previously published TCR beta repertoires from roughly 690 donors and added high-resolution HLA genotyping to study TCR occurrence patterns. In a later genetic analysis, genome-wide SNP genotypes for about three fifths of the 666 donors were used, and that subset was treated as a discovery cohort. To decide whether each TCR beta V gene segment behaved as functional or pseudogenic, an earlier analysis of fewer than 750 of the donors relied on high-throughput TCR beta sequencing. HLA typing covered class I and class II loci at four-digit resolution. Along with the roughly 670-subject first cohort, a separate validation cohort of around 120 different subjects was used. Around 330 gigabases of sequencing data and around 88 million unique TCR sequences made up an early release that covered 640 HLA-typed donors. A few DR-DQ haplotypes were treated as single units for association and clustering because of strong linkage in the cohort. To predict cytomegalovirus infection status, the study combined high-throughput TCR immunosequencing, statistical association of individual TCRs with disease status, and machine learning. All discovery cohort repertoires had been generated on a single sequencing platform. Among roughly 370 genotyped donors of the cohort, an average of approximately 230,000 unique TCR beta nucleotide sequences were sequenced per donor, roughly 20% of them non-productive. Donor age, sex, ethnicity and CMV serostatus were compiled together with the repertoire data. Using immunosequencing, the study profiled T cell repertoires from 666 subjects and related those repertoires to cytomegalovirus serostatus. Broad study findings and their caveats: While some public TCRs were present in many individuals, most TCR sequences turned up only very rarely across donors. According to a later analysis, most CMV-associated TCR beta chains appeared to be HLA-restricted, and the HLA associations seemed to be driven largely by CMV exposure. CMV serostatus was the only immune exposure information available for the cohort. It was suggested by the authors that the approach could potentially be generalized to other disease states and immunological phenotypes. In this cohort, only TCR beta chains were sequenced, and detectable features were limited by the absence of alpha or paired-chain data. In the study, 164 TCR beta chains were listed as associated with cytomegalovirus. Compared with the roughly 710-donor mean, donors in an Asian-associated ancestry cluster had fewer N-insertions in productive TCRs, according to a later genetic analysis. Several of the top co-occurrence clusters appeared to be linked to parvovirus B19, influenza, CMV and Epstein-Barr virus, according to a later analysis. The classifier was reported to diagnose cytomegalovirus status with high specificity and sensitivity in both the original cohort and the validation cohort. Specific HLA alleles were associated with 15,000 to 20,000 TCR beta sequences at a false discovery rate of 0.05 in a later analysis. In vitro tests confirmed that a few of the cytomegalovirus-associated TCR beta chains recognize cytomegalovirus antigens. In a later analysis, the rate of TCR association differed among HLA loci, with DRB1 alleles having the most associated TCRs and HLA-C alleles having the fewest. A further reported finding was that TCR beta sequences accurately predicted the HLA-A and HLA-B alleles for most subjects in the first cohort. When HLA alleles, especially DR and DQ, strongly co-occurred, TCR associations were difficult to assign to individual alleles. A group of highly shared sequence variants was considered likely to be a technical artifact of the sequencing pipeline. HLA typing was unavailable for some donors at each locus, so association tests used only the typed subset. V-gene and J-gene trimming of TCR beta chains was associated with a missense DCLRE1C variant in a later genetic analysis, and the association was replicated in an independent cohort. In a later analysis, HLA-associated TCR beta chains were found to be more clonally expanded and to have lower generation probabilities than equally common non-associated chains. Presence/absence analyses assumed roughly uniform sequencing depth across donors, an assumption that may not hold. In an earlier analysis of over 550 of the donors, most TCR beta V segments were observed in productive rearrangements about 90% or about 30% of the time, broadly matching IMGT annotations. Because counts were too low, about 18 rarely observed V segments, including chromosome 9 orphons, were excluded from the earlier analysis of around 640 of the donors. Some IMGT-functional V segments, including TRBV6-2 and TRBV6-3, could not be told apart with the 87-base-pair reads, so those segments were excluded. Correlated functional status among segregating V segments might reflect linkage disequilibrium, but an unknown experimental factor could not be ruled out.

The cohort comprised around 690 healthy bone marrow donors. At the time of sampling, every cohort member was nominally healthy, though immune exposures that went unrecorded were likely present. The donor was CMV seronegative and was included in the group of approximately 350 seronegative cohort members. Each donor provided a peripheral blood sample, and peripheral blood mononuclear cells were used for TCR beta sequencing. Genomic DNA extraction from the blood cell samples was performed with the Qiagen DNeasy Blood Extraction Kit. Libraries were made using the immunoSEQ multiplex PCR assay. A mixture of 60 forward primers for TCR Vbeta segments and 13 reverse primers for TCR Jbeta segments was used in the multiplex PCR. Amplification of the CDR3 region of rearranged TCR beta genes was performed with a multiplex PCR assay on genomic DNA. On the Illumina HiSeq System, the amplified TCR beta libraries were sequenced as 87-base-pair reads. In the source study's methods: A later analysis counted around 72 million unique TCR beta chains across the 666 repertoires, and roughly 10 million of these chains were shared by at least two donors. A nearest-neighbor algorithm error-corrected the raw reads and collapsed the reads into unique sequences, merging closely related sequences to remove PCR and sequencing errors. V, D and J gene segments were assigned by aligning CDR3 sequences to IMGT reference sequences. Each retained sequence needed at least a six-nucleotide match to both a V gene segment and a J gene segment. A rearrangement counted as productive if the CDR3 had no stop codons and remained in frame with V and J, and every other rearrangement counted as non-productive. Following IMGT convention, CDR3 was defined as the stretch from the second conserved V-encoded cysteine up to the conserved J-encoded phenylalanine. Sequences without an unambiguous match to a single V gene segment were excluded from the earlier analysis of 450 to 650 of the donors. An earlier analysis of 587 of the donors called V segments functional above 56.7% productive rearrangements and segregating when the between-donor standard deviation exceeded 5%. To diagnose cytomegalovirus status from the catalog of TCR beta chain sequences, a statistical classification framework was built. In a later analysis, V and J genes were assigned by comparing TCR nucleotide sequences against IMGT/GENE-DB human TR gene sequences. In a later analysis, CDR3 sequences and most-parsimonious VDJ recombination scenarios were assigned using the TCRdist pipeline. In a later analysis, each TCR beta chain was defined by its CDR3 amino acid sequence together with its V-gene family, and reads without a unique V-gene family were excluded. To address suspected cross-contamination and a sequencing artifact, a later analysis removed 592 highly shared, low-generation-probability nucleotide sequences. In a later analysis, a clonal expansion index was calculated for each public chain from normalized within-repertoire ranks of inferred template counts. In a later analysis, generation probabilities were computed using a VDJ recombination model fitted to out-of-frame rearrangements, and the results were checked against IGoR. In a later analysis, hypergeometric tests were used to score TCR-TCR, TCR-HLA and TCR-CMV co-occurrence, with a repertoire-size bias correction applied to TCR pairs. To estimate false discovery rates, a later analysis permuted the HLA or CMV assignments 20 times. In a later analysis, co-occurring TCRs were grouped using DBSCAN, and TCRdist sequence similarity was added for clustering within HLA-allele-positive subsets. Repertoires with fewer than 30,000 or more than 120,000 public chains were left out of co-occurrence clustering, as were about 5 repertoires with anomalous nucleotide sharing. In TCRdb, the immuneACCESS table is reduced to in-frame sequences with V and J assigned. These tables do not hold every clone; where another copy was compared, an unresolved V gene accounts for under half, and the others remain unexplained. That table supplies the V and J calls and clone size; D and trimming were determined from the DNA. This sample's table lists 130,000 or so clones. The biggest ten clones account for 2.2% of the sample.

A distance of 7 bases separates the germline ends of V and J, which lose 3 bases and 2 bases respectively. From the cysteine up to the phenylalanine, the CDR3 has a length of 13 residues. The only DNA kept is the CDR3, 39 bases in frame from the first base. In the germline V gene, CDR1 corresponds to MDHEN and CDR2 to SYDVKM. As regards this clone: Its specific antigen is unknown.

The sequence is built from TRBV28 and TRBJ1-2, with the D gene not clear enough to name. The sample was PBMCs. The TCR sequence derives from a woman aged 18-30 years in good health and CMV-seronegative. For the CDR3, the sequence is CASSFNRNYGYTF. The DNA is as follows: TGTGCCAGCAGTTTCAACAGAAACTATGGCTACACCTTC.